This T cell receptor beta chain stems from a study of blood T cell repertoires in COVID-19. Study-level information: PBMCs, B-cell-depleted T cells, or T cells were the source of the cDNA or gDNA that made up the material.

Sequencing was performed with immunoSEQ multiplex PCR; in TCRdb, only in-frame clones are kept and a portion is missing. The sample includes around 300,000 clones, about nine tenths seen only once; the top ten take about 1.7%. Everyone who took part was about 18 to 90 years old, and they came from about two dozen US areas. Participants' own reports of clinical history determined their cohort assignment. Before being deemed recovered, Cohort 3 donors had two negative PCRs, clearance, or symptom resolution. V was trimmed by 4 bases and J by 2 bases, leaving 11 bases between them. The CDR3 is 13 amino acids. The germline V gene has CDR1 SQVTM and CDR2 ANQGSEA.

This chain connects TRBV29-1 to TRBJ1-1; perhaps TRBD1 as D (5 bases). Sequences were obtained from PBMCs or T cells enriched from blood (not recorded which). This receptor was taken from a woman aged 40 to 50 who had recovered from COVID-19. The CDR3 DNA is TGCAGCGTTGTCAGGGTATTAAACACTGAAGCTTTCTTT. This encodes CSVVRVLNTEAFF.